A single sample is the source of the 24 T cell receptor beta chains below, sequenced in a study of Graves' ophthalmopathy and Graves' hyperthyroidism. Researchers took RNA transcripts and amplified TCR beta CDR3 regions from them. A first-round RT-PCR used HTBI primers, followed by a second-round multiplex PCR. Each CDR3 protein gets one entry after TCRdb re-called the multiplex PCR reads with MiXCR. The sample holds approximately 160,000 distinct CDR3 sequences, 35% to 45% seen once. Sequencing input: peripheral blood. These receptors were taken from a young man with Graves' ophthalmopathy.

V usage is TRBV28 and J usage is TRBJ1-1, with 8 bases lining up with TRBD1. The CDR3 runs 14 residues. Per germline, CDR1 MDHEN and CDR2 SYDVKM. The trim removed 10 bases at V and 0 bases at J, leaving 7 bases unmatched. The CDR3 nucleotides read TGTGCCACGGAGAGGACAGGGCTGAACACTGAAGCTTTCTTT. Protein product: CATERTGLNTEAFF.

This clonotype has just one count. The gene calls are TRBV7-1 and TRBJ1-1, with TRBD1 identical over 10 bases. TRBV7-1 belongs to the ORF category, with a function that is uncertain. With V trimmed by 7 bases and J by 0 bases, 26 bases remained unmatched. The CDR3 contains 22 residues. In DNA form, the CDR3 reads TGTGCCAGCACCCTCAGCGGGACAGGGGCGCGTGTGGTCGATCTTATGAACACTGAAGCTTTCTTT. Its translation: CASTLSGTGARVVDLMNTEAFF.

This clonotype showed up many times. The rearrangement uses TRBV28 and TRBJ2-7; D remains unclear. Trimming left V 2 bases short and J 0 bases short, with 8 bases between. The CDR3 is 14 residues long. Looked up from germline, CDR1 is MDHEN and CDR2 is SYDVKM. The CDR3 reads CASSLVRYSYEQYF. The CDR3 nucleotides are TGTGCCAGCAGTTTAGTCAGGTACTCCTACGAGCAGTACTTC. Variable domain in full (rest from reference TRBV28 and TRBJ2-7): DVKVTQSSRYLVKRTGEKVFLECVQDMDHENMFWYRQDPGLGLRLIYFSYDVKMKEKGDIPEGYSVSREKKERFSLILESASTNQTSMYLCASSLVRYSYEQYFGPGTRLTVT.

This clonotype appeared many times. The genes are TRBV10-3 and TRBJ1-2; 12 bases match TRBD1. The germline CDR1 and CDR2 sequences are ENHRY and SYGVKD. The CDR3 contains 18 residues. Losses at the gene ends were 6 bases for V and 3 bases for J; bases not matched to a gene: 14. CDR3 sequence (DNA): TGTGCCATCAGCCTTAACCGGGACAGGGGGCGGAAAGACTATGGCTACACCTTC. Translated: CAISLNRDRGRKDYGYTF.

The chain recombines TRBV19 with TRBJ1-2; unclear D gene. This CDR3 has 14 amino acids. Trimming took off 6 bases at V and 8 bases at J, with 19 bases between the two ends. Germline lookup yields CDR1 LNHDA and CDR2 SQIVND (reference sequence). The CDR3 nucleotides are TGTGCCAGTAGCCAAGGACGGACTCGTGGGGGCTACACCTTC. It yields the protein CASSQGRTRGGYTF.

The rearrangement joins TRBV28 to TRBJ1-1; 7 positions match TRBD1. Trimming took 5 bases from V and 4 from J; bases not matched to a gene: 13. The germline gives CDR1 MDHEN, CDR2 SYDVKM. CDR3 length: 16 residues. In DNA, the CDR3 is TGTGCCAGCAGTGGCGACAGGGAGCCTTTGACCACTGAAGCTTTCTTT. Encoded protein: CASSGDREPLTTEAFF. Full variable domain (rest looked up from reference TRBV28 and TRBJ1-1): DVKVTQSSRYLVKRTGEKVFLECVQDMDHENMFWYRQDPGLGLRLIYFSYDVKMKEKGDIPEGYSVSREKKERFSLILESASTNQTSMYLCASSGDREPLTTEAFFGQGTRLTVV.

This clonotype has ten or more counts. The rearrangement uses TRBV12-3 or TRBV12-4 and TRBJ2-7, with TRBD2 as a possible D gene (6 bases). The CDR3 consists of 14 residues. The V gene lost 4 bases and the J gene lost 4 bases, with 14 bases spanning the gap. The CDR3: CASSSAGFKYEQYF. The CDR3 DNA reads TGTGCCAGCAGTTCAGCGGGCTTCAAATACGAGCAGTACTTC.

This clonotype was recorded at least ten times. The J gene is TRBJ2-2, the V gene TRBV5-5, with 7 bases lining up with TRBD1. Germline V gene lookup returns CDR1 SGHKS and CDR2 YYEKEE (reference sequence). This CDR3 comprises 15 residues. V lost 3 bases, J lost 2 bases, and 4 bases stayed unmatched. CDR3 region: CASSSQGSNTGELFF. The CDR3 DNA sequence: TGTGCCAGCAGCTCACAGGGGTCAAACACCGGGGAGCTGTTTTTT.

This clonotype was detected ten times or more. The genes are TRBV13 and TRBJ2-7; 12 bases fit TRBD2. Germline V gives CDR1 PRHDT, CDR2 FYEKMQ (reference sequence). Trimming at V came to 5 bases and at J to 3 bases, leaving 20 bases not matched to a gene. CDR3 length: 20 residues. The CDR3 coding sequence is TGTGCCAGCAGCCCCCTTGGGGGTCTAGCGGGAGGGCCCCCCCTCTACGAGCAGTACTTC. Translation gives CASSPLGGLAGGPPLYEQYF.

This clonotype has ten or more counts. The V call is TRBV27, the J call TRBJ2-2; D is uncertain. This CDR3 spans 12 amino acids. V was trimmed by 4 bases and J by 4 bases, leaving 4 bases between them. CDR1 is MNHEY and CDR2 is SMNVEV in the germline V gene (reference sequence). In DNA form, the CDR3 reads TGTGCCAGCAGTTCCCCCACCGGGGAGCTGTTTTTT. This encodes CASSSPTGELFF.

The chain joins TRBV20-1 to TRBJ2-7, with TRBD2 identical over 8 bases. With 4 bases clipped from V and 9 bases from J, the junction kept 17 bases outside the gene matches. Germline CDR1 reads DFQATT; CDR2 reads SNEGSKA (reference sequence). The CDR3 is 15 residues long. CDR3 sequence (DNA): TGCAGTGCTATCCTCCTGAGCGGGAGCTTCTCGGGGCAGTACTTC. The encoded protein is CSAILLSGSFSGQYF.

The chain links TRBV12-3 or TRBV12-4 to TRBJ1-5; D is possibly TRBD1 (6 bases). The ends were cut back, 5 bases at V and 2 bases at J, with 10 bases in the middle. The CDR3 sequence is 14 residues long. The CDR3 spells CASSRDTGNQPQHF. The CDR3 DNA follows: TGTGCCAGCAGTAGGGACACCGGCAATCAGCCCCAGCATTTT.

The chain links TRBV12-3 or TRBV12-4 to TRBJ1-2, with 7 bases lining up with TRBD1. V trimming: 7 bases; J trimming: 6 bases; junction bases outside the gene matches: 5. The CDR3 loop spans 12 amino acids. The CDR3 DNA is TGTGCCAGCACCCCCAGGGGGGATGGCTACACCTTC. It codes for CASTPRGDGYTF.

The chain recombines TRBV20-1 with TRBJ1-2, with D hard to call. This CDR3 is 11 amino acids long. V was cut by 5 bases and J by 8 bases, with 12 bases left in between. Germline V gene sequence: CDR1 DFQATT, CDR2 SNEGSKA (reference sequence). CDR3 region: CSAGERYGYTF. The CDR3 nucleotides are TGCAGTGCTGGTGAGAGGTACGGCTACACCTTC.

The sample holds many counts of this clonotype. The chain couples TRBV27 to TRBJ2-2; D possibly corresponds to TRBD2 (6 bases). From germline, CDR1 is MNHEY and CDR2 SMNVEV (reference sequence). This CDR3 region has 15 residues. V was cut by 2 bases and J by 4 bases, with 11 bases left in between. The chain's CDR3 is CASSLGGVGTGELFF. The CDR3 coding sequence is TGTGCCAGCAGTTTAGGAGGGGTAGGCACCGGGGAGCTGTTTTTT.

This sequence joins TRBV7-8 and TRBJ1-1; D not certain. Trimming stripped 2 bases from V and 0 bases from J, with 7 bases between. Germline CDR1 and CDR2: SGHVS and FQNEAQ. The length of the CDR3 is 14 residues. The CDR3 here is CASSLNQVNTEAFF. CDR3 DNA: TGTGCCAGCAGCTTAAATCAAGTGAACACTGAAGCTTTCTTT.

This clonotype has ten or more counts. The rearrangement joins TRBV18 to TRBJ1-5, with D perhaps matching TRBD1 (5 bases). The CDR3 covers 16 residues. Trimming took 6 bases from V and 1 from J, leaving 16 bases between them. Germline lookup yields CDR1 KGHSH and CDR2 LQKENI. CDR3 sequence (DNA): TGTGCCAGCTCCCCGCAATCAGGGACGAGCAATCAGCCCCAGCATTTT. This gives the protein CASSPQSGTSNQPQHF.

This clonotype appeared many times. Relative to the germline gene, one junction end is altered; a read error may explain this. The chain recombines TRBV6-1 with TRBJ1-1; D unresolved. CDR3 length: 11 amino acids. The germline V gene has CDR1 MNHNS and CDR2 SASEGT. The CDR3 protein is CASIRNAEAFF. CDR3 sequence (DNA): TGTGCCTCTATCCGGAACGCTGAAGCTTTCTTT.

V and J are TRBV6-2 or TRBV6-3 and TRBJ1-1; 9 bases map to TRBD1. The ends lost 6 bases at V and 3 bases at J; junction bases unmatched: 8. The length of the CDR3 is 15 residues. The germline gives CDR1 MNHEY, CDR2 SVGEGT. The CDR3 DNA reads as TGTGCCAGCAGCCAACAGGGGGCTGGGCACACTGAAGCTTTCTTT. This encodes CASSQQGAGHTEAFF.

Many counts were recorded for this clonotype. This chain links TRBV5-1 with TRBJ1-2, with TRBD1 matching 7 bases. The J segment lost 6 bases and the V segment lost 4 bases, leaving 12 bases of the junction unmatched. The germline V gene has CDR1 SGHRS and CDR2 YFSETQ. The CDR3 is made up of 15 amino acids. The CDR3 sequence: CASSPGQATVHGYTF. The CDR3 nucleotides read TGCGCCAGCAGCCCTGGACAGGCAACGGTTCATGGCTACACCTTC.

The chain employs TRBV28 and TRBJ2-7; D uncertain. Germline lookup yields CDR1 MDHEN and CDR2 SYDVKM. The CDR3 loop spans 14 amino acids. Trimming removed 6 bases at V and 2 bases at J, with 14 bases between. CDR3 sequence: CASRGSVETYEQYF. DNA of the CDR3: TGTGCCAGCAGGGGGTCAGTAGAAACCTACGAGCAGTACTTC. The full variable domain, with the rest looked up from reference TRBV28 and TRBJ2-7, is DVKVTQSSRYLVKRTGEKVFLECVQDMDHENMFWYRQDPGLGLRLIYFSYDVKMKEKGDIPEGYSVSREKKERFSLILESASTNQTSMYLCASRGSVETYEQYFGPGTRLTVT.

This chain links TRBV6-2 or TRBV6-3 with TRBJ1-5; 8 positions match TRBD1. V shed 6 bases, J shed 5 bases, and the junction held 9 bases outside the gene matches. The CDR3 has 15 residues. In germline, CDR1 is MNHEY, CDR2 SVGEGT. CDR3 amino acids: CASSLFQGAYQPQHF. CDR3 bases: TGTGCCAGCAGCTTGTTTCAGGGGGCCTATCAGCCCCAGCATTTT.

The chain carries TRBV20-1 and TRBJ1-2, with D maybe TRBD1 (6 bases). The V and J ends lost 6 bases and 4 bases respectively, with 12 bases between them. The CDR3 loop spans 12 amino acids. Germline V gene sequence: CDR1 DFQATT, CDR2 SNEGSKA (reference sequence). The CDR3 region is CSAPQGAYGYTF. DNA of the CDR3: TGCAGTGCCCCACAGGGTGCCTATGGCTACACCTTC.

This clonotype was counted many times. CDR3 protein: CASSLGLAGGQAYEQYF. In DNA, the CDR3 is TGTGCCAGCAGTCTCGGACTAGCGGGAGGGCAAGCCTACGAGCAGTACTTC. This rearrangement joins TRBV12-3 or TRBV12-4 to TRBJ2-7; TRBD2 aligns across 15 bases. This CDR3 comprises 17 residues. After removal of 5 bases from V and 2 bases from J, the junction contained 7 bases not matched to a gene.